This entry is about one T cell receptor (beta chain). Its antigen is still unknown. The V end lost 3 bases, the J end lost 1 base, and 16 bases lay between the germline ends. Germline V gives CDR1 MNHNS, CDR2 SASEGT. CDR3 length equals 17 residues. The sample is drawn from a study of early T cells in non-severe SARS-CoV-2 infection. Study as a whole: Chains stayed unpaired after sequencing of bulk RNA from unsorted whole blood.

Attached unique molecular identifiers marked individual cDNA molecules. TCRdb re-analysed the 5' RACE reads in MiXCR, keeping a single row per CDR3 protein. Of about 90,000 distinct CDR3 sequences listed, 14% are singletons. Points from the study as a whole: Clonotype matching in VDJdb favored anti-spike CD8 responses and did not capture private and CD4 specificities.

The sequence derives from an adult who was a healthcare worker with PCR-confirmed SARS-CoV-2 infection or an uninfected control (not recorded which). The sample consisted of whole blood. V gene TRBV6-1 combines with J gene TRBJ2-1; tentative D call: TRBD1 (6 bases). The CDR3 DNA sequence: TGTGCCAGCAGTGACTTCTTAACTAGGGGGTCCTACAATGAGCAGTTCTTC. Translation: CASSDFLTRGSYNEQFF.